The T cell receptor beta chain described here comes from a study of regulatory T cells in long-lasting Graves disease. In the study overall: Those with persistent Graves' disease had received antithyroid drugs for over 5 years with positive TSH receptor antibodies. Points from the study as a whole: Segments TRBV28, TRBJ1-2 and TRBJ2-5 showed preferential usage in persistent disease. More public clonotypes were shared by persistent patients (about 2,700) than by new patients (about 970).

A few counts support this clonotype. Its specificity is unknown. Time point meaning: persistent/refractory GD, antithyroid drugs over 5 years with positive TRAb. PBMCs provided the RNA from which the TCR library was made. Investigators report Graves' disease was diagnosed under American Thyroid Association guidelines. CDR3 regions were amplified by Arm-PCR using iRepertoire HTBI primers to build TCR beta libraries. Using its own MiXCR run on the multiplex PCR reads, TCRdb lists one record per CDR3 protein. The table records 300,000 to 400,000 distinct CDR3 sequences, roughly a fifth of them present only once. The V gene lost 1 base and the J gene lost 5 bases, with 20 bases spanning the gap. CDR3 length: 17 amino acids. The germline V gene encodes CDR1 SGHDN and CDR2 FVKESK.

Sequencing was performed on peripheral blood mononuclear cells (PBMCs), taken when the disease was refractory, from a patient treated with antithyroid drugs. The clonotype was recovered from a female donor with Graves disease. The chain combines TRBV14 with TRBJ2-5, with D perhaps TRBD1 (6 bases). In nucleotides, the CDR3 is TGTGCCAGCAGCCAAGGGGGAACAGGGTCGAGTTGGGAGACCCAGTACTTC. It encodes CASSQGGTGSSWETQYF. Full variable domain (missing parts from reference TRBV14 and TRBJ2-5): EAGVTQFPSHSVIEKGQTVTLRCDPISGHDNLYWYRRVMGKEIKFLLHFVKESKQDESGMPNNRFLAERTGGTYSTLKVQPAELEDSGVYFCASSQGGTGSSWETQYFGPGTRLLVL.